This T cell receptor (beta chain) was documented in a study of CD8 T cells in ankylosing spondylitis. This clonotype was counted ten times or more. Its target is unknown. Quantitative molecular-barcoded 5'-RACE generated the TCR beta libraries. In TCRdb, the 5' RACE reads were re-called with MiXCR into one record per CDR3 protein. The table has 250,000 to 400,000 distinct CDR3 sequences, more than 9% seen once. Whole-study results and caveats: CD8+ by phenotype, disease-linked clones were relatively rare in peripheral blood. What appeared characteristic of ankylosing spondylitis blood was a TCR beta motif of about eight highly homologous variants.

This CDR3 spans 13 amino acids. The V gene end was trimmed by 10 bases and the J gene end by 10 bases; junction bases not matched to a gene: 11. The receptor was derived from a female donor with ankylosing spondylitis or in good health (not recorded which). This sequence joins TRBV12-3 or TRBV12-4 and TRBJ2-1; TRBD2 matches at 9 bases. Sequenced: blood, either unsorted or a sorted T cell fraction (not recorded which). CDR3 nucleotide sequence: TGTGCCATCAGACGGCGGGAGGGGGGAGAGCAGTTCTTC. The encoded protein is CAIRRREGGEQFF.